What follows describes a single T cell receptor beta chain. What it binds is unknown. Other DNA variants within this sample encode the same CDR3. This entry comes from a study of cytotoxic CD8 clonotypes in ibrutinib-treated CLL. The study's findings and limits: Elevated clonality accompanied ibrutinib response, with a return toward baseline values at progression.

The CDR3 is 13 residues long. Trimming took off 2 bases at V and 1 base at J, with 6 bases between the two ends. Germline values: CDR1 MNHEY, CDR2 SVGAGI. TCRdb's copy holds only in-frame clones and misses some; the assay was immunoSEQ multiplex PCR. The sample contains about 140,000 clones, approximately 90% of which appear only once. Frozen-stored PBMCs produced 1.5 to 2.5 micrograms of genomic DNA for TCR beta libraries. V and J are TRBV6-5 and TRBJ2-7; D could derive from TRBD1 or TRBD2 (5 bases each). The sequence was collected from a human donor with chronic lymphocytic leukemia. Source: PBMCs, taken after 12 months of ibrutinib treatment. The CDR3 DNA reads TGTGCCAGCAGTTACGGGGGATCCTACGAGCAGTACTTC. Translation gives CASSYGGSYEQYF.